These 9 T cell receptor beta chains came from one sample sequenced in a study of cytomegalovirus exposure and HLA in healthy donors. In the PCR, 60 Vbeta and 13 Jbeta primers were used. Profiling relied on immunoSEQ multiplex PCR, and the TCRdb table lists in-frame clones only, not all of them. The table shows about 78,000 clones, with more than 65% occurring only once. The sequencing sample was made of PBMCs. All receptors come from a woman between 40 and 50 years old in good health and CMV-seropositive.

The genes are TRBV18 and TRBJ2-6, with TRBD1 as a possible D gene (6 bases). The germline V and J ends were trimmed by 4 bases and 2 bases, with 15 bases remaining between them. CDR1 KGHSH and CDR2 LQKENI come from the germline V gene. The CDR3 has 17 residues. As DNA, the CDR3 is TGTGCCAGCTCACTTGGACAGCCACGGACTGGGGCCAACGTCCTGACTTTC. Protein sequence: CASSLGQPRTGANVLTF.

The CDR3 DNA sequence: TGTGCCAGCAGCACCGGGACAGGGGAGTGGGGGTACGATGGCTACACCTTC. This sequence encodes CASSTGTGEWGYDGYTF. The chain couples TRBV2 to TRBJ1-2, with 10 bases lining up with TRBD1. J gave up 6 bases and V 6 bases, and 16 bases lay outside the gene matches. This CDR3 region has 17 residues. CDR1 and CDR2 from the germline V gene are SNHLY and FYNNEI.

The gene calls are TRBV18 and TRBJ1-3; TRBD1 matches at 8 bases. The CDR3 covers 16 residues. Germline assignment: CDR1 KGHSH and CDR2 LQKENI. V was pared by 3 bases and J by 0 bases, with 4 bases of the junction left unmatched. The CDR3 DNA sequence: TGTGCCAGCTCACCCCGGACAGGGAGCTCTGGAAACACCATATATTTT. This translates into CASSPRTGSSGNTIYF.

This clone appeared once. The chain employs TRBV5-4 and TRBJ2-5, with D possibly being TRBD1 (6 bases). The ends were cut back, 4 bases at V and 2 bases at J, with 12 bases in the middle. The CDR3 consists of 14 residues. Germline loops: CDR1 SGHNT, CDR2 YYREEE (reference sequence). CDR3 residues: CASSRYQGQETQYF. CDR3 DNA sequence: TGTGCCAGCAGCAGGTACCAGGGGCAAGAGACCCAGTACTTC. Full variable domain (remainder filled in from reference TRBV5-4 and TRBJ2-5): ETGVTQSPTHLIKTRGQQVTLRCSSQSGHNTVSWYQQALGQGPQFIFQYYREEENGRGNFPPRFSGLQFPNYSSELNVNALELDDSALYLCASSRYQGQETQYFGPGTRLLVL.

This chain uses TRBV5-1 with TRBJ2-7, with unresolved D. Germline V gives CDR1 SGHRS, CDR2 YFSETQ. Between the trimmed V and J ends, which lost 0 bases and 4 bases, there was a span of 8 bases. The CDR3 covers 13 residues. CDR3 sequence: CASSLASEYEQYF. The CDR3 coding sequence is TGCGCCAGCAGCTTGGCCTCAGAATACGAGCAGTACTTC.

The chain employs TRBV11-2 and TRBJ1-2, with D tentatively TRBD1 (5 bases). Deletions cut 5 bases from V and 4 bases from J, with 14 bases between. Germline lookup yields CDR1 SGHAT and CDR2 FQNNGV. The CDR3 covers 14 residues. This CDR3 is CASSRNQGFYGYTF. The CDR3 region has the DNA TGTGCCAGCAGCCGCAATCAGGGCTTCTATGGCTACACCTTC.

This rearrangement joins TRBV10-3 to TRBJ2-2, with 7 bases matching TRBD1. Germline CDR1 ENHRY, CDR2 SYGVKD. J lost 1 base, V lost 2 bases, and 4 bases had no gene match. The CDR3 loop spans 16 amino acids. As DNA, the CDR3 is TGTGCCATCAGTGAGGGATACAGGGGGAACACCGGGGAGCTGTTTTTT. Its protein is CAISEGYRGNTGELFF.

The gene calls are TRBV6-6 and TRBJ1-5; TRBD1 aligns across 10 bases. V lost 8 bases to trimming and J lost 5 bases; unmatched junction nucleotides: 6. Germline V lookup: CDR1 MNHNY, CDR2 SVGAGI (reference sequence). The CDR3 is 14 residues long. The CDR3 is CASWTGGWDQPQHF. The CDR3 DNA reads as TGTGCCAGCTGGACAGGGGGTTGGGATCAGCCCCAGCATTTT.

This clone is labeled as medium-sized. J is TRBJ1-1 and V is TRBV27; maybe TRBD1 (6 bases). CDR3 size: 14 residues. The V end lost 2 bases, the J end lost 7 bases, and 14 bases lay between the germline ends. Germline lookup yields CDR1 MNHEY and CDR2 SMNVEV (reference sequence). This CDR3 reads CASSLAAGAGEAFF. CDR3 bases: TGTGCCAGCAGTTTAGCAGCAGGGGCGGGTGAAGCTTTCTTT.